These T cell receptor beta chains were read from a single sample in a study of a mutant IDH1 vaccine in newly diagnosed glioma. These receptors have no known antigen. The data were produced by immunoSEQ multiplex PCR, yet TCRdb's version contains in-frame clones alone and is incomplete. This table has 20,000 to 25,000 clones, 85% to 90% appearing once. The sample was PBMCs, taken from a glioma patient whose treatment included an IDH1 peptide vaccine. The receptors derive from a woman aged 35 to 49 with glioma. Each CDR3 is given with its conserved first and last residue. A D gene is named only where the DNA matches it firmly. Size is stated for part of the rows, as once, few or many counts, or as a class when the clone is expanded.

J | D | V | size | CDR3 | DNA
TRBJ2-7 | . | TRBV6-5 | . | CASTPGVPYEQYF | TGTGCCAGCACCCCCGGGGTTCCCTACGAGCAGTACTTC
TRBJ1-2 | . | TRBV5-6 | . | CASRVGRNYGYTF | TGTGCCAGCAGGGTTGGCAGAAACTATGGCTACACCTTC
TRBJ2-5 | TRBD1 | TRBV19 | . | CASSFQGASGETQYF | TGTGCCAGTAGTTTTCAGGGGGCCTCTGGTGAGACCCAGTACTTC
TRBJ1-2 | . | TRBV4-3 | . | CASSPTEYGYTF | TGCGCCAGCAGCCCGACGGAGTATGGCTACACCTTC
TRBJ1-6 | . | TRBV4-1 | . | CASSQDLGPRRGLRLYNSPLHF | TGCGCCAGCAGCCAAGATCTGGGCCCAAGACGTGGACTCCGTCTCTATAATTCACCCCTCCACTTT
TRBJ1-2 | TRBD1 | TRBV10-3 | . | CAISDRDRGYGYTF | TGTGCCATCAGTGACCGGGACAGGGGCTATGGCTACACCTTC
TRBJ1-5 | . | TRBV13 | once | CASSFRSNQPQHF | TGTGCCAGCAGCTTCCGTAGCAATCAGCCCCAGCATTTT
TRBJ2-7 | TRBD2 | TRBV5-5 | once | CASSLGGGNYEQYF | TGTGCCAGCAGCTTGGGGGGAGGGAACTACGAGCAGTACTTC
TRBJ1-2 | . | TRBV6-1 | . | CASSEVVGAGGYTF | TGTGCCAGCAGTGAAGTAGTGGGGGCTGGGGGCTACACCTTC
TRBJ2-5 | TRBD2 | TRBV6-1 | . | CASSEARGGSPQETQYF | TGTGCCAGCAGTGAAGCAAGGGGAGGGAGTCCGCAAGAGACCCAGTACTTC
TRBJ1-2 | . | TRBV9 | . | CASSVEGANYGYTF | TGTGCCAGCAGCGTAGAAGGGGCTAACTATGGCTACACCTTC
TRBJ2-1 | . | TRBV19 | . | CARAGEWDNEQFF | TGTGCCAGAGCAGGGGAGTGGGACAATGAGCAGTTCTTC
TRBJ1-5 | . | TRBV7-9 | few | CASSLRVSNQPQHF | TGTGCCAGCAGCTTAAGGGTGAGCAATCAGCCCCAGCATTTT
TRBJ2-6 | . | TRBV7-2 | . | CASSLVGANVLTF | TGTGCCAGCAGCTTAGTTGGGGCCAACGTCCTGACTTTC
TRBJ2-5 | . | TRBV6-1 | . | CASSEAGATWGQETQYF | TGTGCCAGCAGTGAAGCGGGGGCTACTTGGGGCCAAGAGACCCAGTACTTC
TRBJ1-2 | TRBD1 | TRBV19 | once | CASNTGVHGYTF | TGTGCCAGTAATACAGGGGTTCATGGCTACACCTTC
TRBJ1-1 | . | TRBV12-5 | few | CASGPPGPLNTEAFF | TGTGCTAGTGGCCCTCCGGGACCCCTTAACACTGAAGCTTTCTTT
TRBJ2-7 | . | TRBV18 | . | CASSPQGYDEQYF | TGTGCCAGCTCACCACAGGGGTATGACGAGCAGTACTTC
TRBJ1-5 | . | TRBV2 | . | CASSVEGQPQHF | TGTGCCAGCAGTGTGGAAGGTCAGCCCCAGCATTTT
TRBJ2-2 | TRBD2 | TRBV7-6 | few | CASSLELAGGMSPGELFF | TGTGCCAGCAGCTTAGAACTAGCGGGAGGAATGAGTCCCGGGGAGCTGTTTTTT
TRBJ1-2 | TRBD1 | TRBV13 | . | CASSPRQGRSNYGYTF | TGTGCCAGCAGCCCTCGACAGGGTCGCTCTAACTATGGCTACACCTTC
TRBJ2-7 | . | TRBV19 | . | CASNQVQRGYEQYF | TGTGCCAGTAATCAAGTCCAGCGTGGCTACGAGCAGTACTTC
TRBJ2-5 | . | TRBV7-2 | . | CASSLIETQYF | TGTGCCAGCAGCTTAATAGAGACCCAGTACTTC
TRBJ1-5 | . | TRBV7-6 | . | CASSLGQGRNQPQHF | TGTGCCAGCAGCTTAGGCCAGGGTCGGAATCAGCCCCAGCATTTT
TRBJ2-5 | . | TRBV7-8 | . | CASSTHRDLFGTQYF | TGTGCCAGCAGCACCCACCGGGACTTATTCGGGACCCAGTACTTC
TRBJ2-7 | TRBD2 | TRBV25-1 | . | CASSESLAGYYEQYF | TGTGCCAGCAGTGAATCGCTAGCGGGATACTACGAGCAGTACTTC
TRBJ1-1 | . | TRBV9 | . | CASSARGGNTEAFF | TGTGCCAGCAGCGCGAGGGGAGGGAACACTGAAGCTTTCTTT
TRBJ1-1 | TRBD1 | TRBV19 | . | CASSPTGTTEAFF | TGTGCCAGTAGTCCGACAGGGACCACTGAAGCTTTCTTT
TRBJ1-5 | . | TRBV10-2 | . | CASSEQGSNQPQHF | TGCGCCAGCAGTGAGCAGGGTAGCAATCAGCCCCAGCATTTT
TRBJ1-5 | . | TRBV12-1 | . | CASSFDRPRAVSLIRPQHF | TGTGCCAGCAGCTTTGACCGCCCCCGAGCAGTGAGTCTTATAAGGCCCCAGCATTTT
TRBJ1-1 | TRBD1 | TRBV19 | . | CASRVSGGRNTEAFF | TGTGCCAGTAGAGTATCAGGGGGCAGGAACACTGAAGCTTTCTTT
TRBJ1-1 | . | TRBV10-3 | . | CAISETPGTEAFF | TGTGCCATCAGCGAGACCCCCGGGACAGAAGCTTTCTTT
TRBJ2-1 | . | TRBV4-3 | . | CASSQGPNEQFF | TGCGCCAGCAGCCAAGGGCCCAATGAGCAGTTCTTC